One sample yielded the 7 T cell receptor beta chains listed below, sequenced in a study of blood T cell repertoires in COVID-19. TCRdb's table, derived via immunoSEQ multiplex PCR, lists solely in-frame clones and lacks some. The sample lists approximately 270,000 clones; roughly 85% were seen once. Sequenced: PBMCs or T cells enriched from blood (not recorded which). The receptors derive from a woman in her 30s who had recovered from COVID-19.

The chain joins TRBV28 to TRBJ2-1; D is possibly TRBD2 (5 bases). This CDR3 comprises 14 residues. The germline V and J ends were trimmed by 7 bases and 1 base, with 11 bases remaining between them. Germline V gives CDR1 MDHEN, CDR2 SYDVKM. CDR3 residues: CASITRGSYNEQFF. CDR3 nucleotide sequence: TGTGCCAGCATCACCCGGGGATCCTACAATGAGCAGTTCTTC. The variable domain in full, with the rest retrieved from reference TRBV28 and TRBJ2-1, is DVKVTQSSRYLVKRTGEKVFLECVQDMDHENMFWYRQDPGLGLRLIYFSYDVKMKEKGDIPEGYSVSREKKERFSLILESASTNQTSMYLCASITRGSYNEQFFGPGTRLTVL.

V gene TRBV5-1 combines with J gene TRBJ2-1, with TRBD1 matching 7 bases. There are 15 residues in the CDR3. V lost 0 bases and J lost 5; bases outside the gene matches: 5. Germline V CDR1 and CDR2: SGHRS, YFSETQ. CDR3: CASSLVAGGDNEQFF. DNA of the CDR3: TGCGCCAGCAGCTTGGTGGCAGGGGGTGACAATGAGCAGTTCTTC.

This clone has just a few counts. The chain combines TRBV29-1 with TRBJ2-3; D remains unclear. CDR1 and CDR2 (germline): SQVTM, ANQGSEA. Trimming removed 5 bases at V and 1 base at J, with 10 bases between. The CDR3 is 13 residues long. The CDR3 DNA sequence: TGCAGCGTTAACCCCAGCGGCACAGATACGCAGTATTTT. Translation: CSVNPSGTDTQYF.

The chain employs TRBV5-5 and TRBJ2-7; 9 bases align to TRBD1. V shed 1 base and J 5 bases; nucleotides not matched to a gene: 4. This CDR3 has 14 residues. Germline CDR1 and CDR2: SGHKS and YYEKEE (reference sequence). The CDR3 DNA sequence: TGTGCCAGCAGCTTGTACAGGGGGCAGAACGAGCAGTACTTC. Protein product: CASSLYRGQNEQYF.

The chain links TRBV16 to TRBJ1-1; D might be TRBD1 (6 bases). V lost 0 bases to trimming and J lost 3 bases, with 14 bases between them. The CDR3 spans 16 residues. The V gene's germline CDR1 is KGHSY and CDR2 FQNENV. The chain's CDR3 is CASSQSIGQLYTEAFF. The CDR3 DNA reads TGTGCCAGCAGCCAATCGATAGGACAGCTCTACACTGAAGCTTTCTTT.

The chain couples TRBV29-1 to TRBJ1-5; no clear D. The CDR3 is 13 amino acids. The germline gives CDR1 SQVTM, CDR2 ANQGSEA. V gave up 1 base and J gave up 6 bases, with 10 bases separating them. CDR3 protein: CSVEGQRGQPQHF. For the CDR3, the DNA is TGCAGCGTTGAAGGTCAGCGAGGTCAGCCCCAGCATTTT. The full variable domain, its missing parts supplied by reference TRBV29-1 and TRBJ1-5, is SAVISQKPSRDICQRGTSLTIQCQVDSQVTMMFWYRQQPGQSLTLIATANQGSEATYESGFVIDKFPISRPNLTFSTLTVSNMSPEDSSIYLCSVEGQRGQPQHFGDGTRLSIL.

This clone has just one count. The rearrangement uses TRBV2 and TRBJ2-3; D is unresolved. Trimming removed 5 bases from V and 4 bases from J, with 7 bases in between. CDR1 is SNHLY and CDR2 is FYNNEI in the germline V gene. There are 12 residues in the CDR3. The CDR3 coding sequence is TGTGCCAGCAGTCTGGGCCCAGATACGCAGTATTTT. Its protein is CASSLGPDTQYF.